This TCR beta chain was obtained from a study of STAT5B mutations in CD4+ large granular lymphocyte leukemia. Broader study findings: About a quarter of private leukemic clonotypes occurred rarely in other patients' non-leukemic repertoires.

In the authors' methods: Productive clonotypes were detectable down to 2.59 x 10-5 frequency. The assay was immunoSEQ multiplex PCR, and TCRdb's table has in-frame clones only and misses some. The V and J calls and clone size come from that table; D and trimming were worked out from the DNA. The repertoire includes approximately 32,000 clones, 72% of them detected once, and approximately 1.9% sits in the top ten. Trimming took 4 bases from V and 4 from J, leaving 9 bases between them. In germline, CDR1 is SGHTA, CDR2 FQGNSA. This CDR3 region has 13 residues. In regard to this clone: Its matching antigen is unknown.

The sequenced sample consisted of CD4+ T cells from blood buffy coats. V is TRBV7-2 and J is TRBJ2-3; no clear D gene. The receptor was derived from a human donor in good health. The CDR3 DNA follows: TGTGCCAGCAGCTCCCTGGTGGCAGATACGCAGTATTTT. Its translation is CASSSLVADTQYF.